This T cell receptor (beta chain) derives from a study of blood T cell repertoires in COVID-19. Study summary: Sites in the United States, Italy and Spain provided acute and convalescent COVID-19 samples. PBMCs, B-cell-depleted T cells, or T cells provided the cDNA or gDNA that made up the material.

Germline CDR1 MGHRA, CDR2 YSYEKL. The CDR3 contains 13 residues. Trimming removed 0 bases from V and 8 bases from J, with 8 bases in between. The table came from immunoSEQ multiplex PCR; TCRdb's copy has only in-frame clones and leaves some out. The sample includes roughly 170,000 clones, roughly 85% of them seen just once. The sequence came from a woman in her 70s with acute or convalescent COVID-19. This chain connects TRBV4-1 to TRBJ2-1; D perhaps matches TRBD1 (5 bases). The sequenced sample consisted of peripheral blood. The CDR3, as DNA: TGCGCCAGCAGCCAAGACAGGGTTGATGAGCAGTTCTTC. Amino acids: CASSQDRVDEQFF.